One sample yielded the 21 T cell receptor beta chains listed below, sequenced in a study of CXCR3-negative and CXCR3-positive naive CD8 T cells. Preparation of TRB cDNA libraries relied on 5' RACE carrying UMI labels. TCRdb reprocessed the 5' RACE reads and reports one entry per CDR3 protein, with no DNA. Found here are about 62,000 distinct CDR3 sequences; the top ten clones hold 4.3%. The material sequenced was naive CXCR3- CD8+ T cells from blood. Stated subset: CD45RO-CCR7+CD27+CD95- naive CD8+ T cells lacking CXCR3 (TNR3-). These receptors were obtained from a human donor in good health. Some clones in this sample may be carry-over from other donors' samples.

The rearrangement links TRBV12-3 or TRBV12-4 to TRBJ2-1; TCRdb indicates TRBD1, and absent DNA this call remains unverified. The CDR3 has 13 residues. The CDR3 loop is CASSLGGDNEQFF.

The rearrangement uses TRBV29-1 and TRBJ1-1; TCRdb indicates TRBD1, and absent DNA this call remains unverified. Germline-derived CDR1 and CDR2 are SQVTM and ANQGSEA. CDR3 length equals 13 residues. The CDR3 spells CSVGPGANTEAFF.

Here the CDR3 reads CASSAEKTVEEKLFF. The V gene is TRBV6-2 or TRBV6-3, the J gene TRBJ1-4; the TCRdb D gene call, TRBD1, has no DNA to confirm it. The CDR3 spans 15 residues. Germline CDR1 reads MNHEY; CDR2 reads SVGEGT.

This rearrangement joins TRBV6-2 or TRBV6-3 to TRBJ1-4; TCRdb's D gene call, TRBD1, goes unchecked for lack of DNA. The CDR3 consists of 15 residues. Germline V gene data show CDR1 as MNHEY and CDR2 as SVGEGT. The CDR3 reads CASIKRRQDNEKLFF.

The J gene is TRBJ1-1, the V gene TRBV27; the D call of TRBD1 rests on TCRdb alone, since no DNA is present to check it. CDR3 length: 14 residues. In germline, CDR1 is MNHEY, CDR2 SMNVEV (reference sequence). The CDR3 reads CASSFQGRDTEAFF.

This rearrangement joins TRBV29-1 to TRBJ1-2; TCRdb names TRBD1, which stays unverified in the absence of DNA. The germline gives CDR1 SQVTM, CDR2 ANQGSEA. The CDR3 loop spans 15 amino acids. The CDR3 region is CSVPLPGHSNYGYTF.

This chain joins TRBV29-1 and TRBJ1-2. Germline V CDR1 and CDR2: SQVTM, ANQGSEA. This CDR3 is built from 15 residues. The CDR3 loop is CSVEGVSGRAYGYTF.

The chain employs TRBV7-2 and TRBJ2-7; TCRdb selects TRBD2, and the lack of DNA leaves this call unchecked. CDR3 length: 16 amino acids. Germline lookup yields CDR1 SGHTA and CDR2 FQGNSA. CDR3: CASSLIRSSGSYEQYF. Combining the CDR3 with reference TRBV7-2 and TRBJ2-7 gives the whole variable domain GAGVSQSPSNKVTEKGKDVELRCDPISGHTALYWYRQSLGQGLEFLIYFQGNSAPDKSGLPSDRFSAERTGGSVSTLTIQRTQQEDSAVYLCASSLIRSSGSYEQYFGPGTRLTVT.

This rearrangement joins TRBV28 to TRBJ2-1; TCRdb gives TRBD2 as the D gene, but with no DNA this cannot be confirmed. Germline CDR1 reads MDHEN; CDR2 reads SYDVKM. The CDR3 extends over 16 amino acids. The chain's CDR3 is CASSLGLAGGRSEQFF.

The chain recombines TRBV7-9 with TRBJ2-1; TCRdb selects TRBD1, and the lack of DNA leaves this call unchecked. The CDR3 runs 16 residues. Germline V gene data show CDR1 as SEHNR and CDR2 as FQNEAQ (reference sequence). CDR3: CASSKARGPNYNEQFF. Filled out from reference TRBV7-9 and TRBJ2-1, the complete variable domain reads DTGVSQNPRHKITKRGQNVTFRCDPISEHNRLYWYRQTLGQGPEFLTYFQNEAQLEKSRLLSDRFSAERPKGSFSTLEIQRTEQGDSAMYLCASSKARGPNYNEQFFGPGTRLTVL.

The V and J genes are TRBV30 and TRBJ1-6; with no DNA, the TCRdb D assignment of TRBD1 cannot be verified. The CDR3 contains 18 residues. Per germline, CDR1 GTSNPN and CDR2 SVGIG (reference sequence). CDR3 in amino acids: CAWSDSTWDTLGNSPLHF.

The chain employs TRBV4-2 and TRBJ2-1; TCRdb names TRBD1, which stays unverified in the absence of DNA. The CDR3 sequence is 14 residues long. In germline, CDR1 is LGHNA, CDR2 YNFKEQ. The CDR3 reads CASTGPGENNEQFF.

The V gene is TRBV6-5, the J gene TRBJ2-4; TCRdb indicates TRBD2, and absent DNA this call remains unverified. CDR1 is MNHEY, CDR2 SVGAGI, per germline. This CDR3 is built from 14 residues. The CDR3 loop reads CASRLSGAKNIQYF.

This rearrangement joins TRBV7-9 to TRBJ2-5; TCRdb indicates TRBD1, and absent DNA this call remains unverified. The CDR3 runs 17 residues. Germline CDR1 and CDR2: SEHNR and FQNEAQ (reference sequence). CDR3 sequence: CASSLEVRDRRQETQYF.

The rearrangement uses TRBV7-9 and TRBJ2-7; TCRdb's assignment of TRBD1 cannot be checked, as there is no DNA. CDR3 size: 13 residues. Germline V lookup: CDR1 SEHNR, CDR2 FQNEAQ (reference sequence). CDR3: CASSGQGALEQYF.

The CDR3 reads CAISEGTGKRNEQFF. The chain combines TRBV10-3 with TRBJ2-1; TCRdb proposes TRBD1, but this gene call is untestable without DNA. The length of the CDR3 is 15 residues. From germline, CDR1 is ENHRY and CDR2 SYGVKD.

The chain couples TRBV7-9 to TRBJ1-1; TCRdb proposes TRBD1, but this gene call is untestable without DNA. The germline V gene encodes CDR1 SEHNR and CDR2 FQNEAQ (reference sequence). The CDR3 has 16 residues. CDR3 loop: CASSTKPTDMNTEAFF.

This chain joins TRBV19 and TRBJ1-2. CDR1 is LNHDA, CDR2 SQIVND, per germline (reference sequence). This CDR3 is built from 13 residues. CDR3 protein: CASSIGELDGYTF.

This chain connects TRBV5-1 to TRBJ2-7; the D call of TRBD2 rests on TCRdb alone, since no DNA is present to check it. This CDR3 spans 14 amino acids. CDR1 is SGHRS, CDR2 YFSETQ, per germline. CDR3 in amino acids: CASSLGSGGYEQYF.

By frequency, this clonotype registers medium-sized (0.01 to 0.1%). The chain recombines TRBV20-1 with TRBJ1-1; the TCRdb D gene call, TRBD1, has no DNA to confirm it. CDR3 length: 13 residues. CDR1 is DFQATT, CDR2 SNEGSKA, per germline (reference sequence). CDR3 sequence: CSARPTGITEAFF.

The chain recombines TRBV7-9 with TRBJ1-2. Germline-derived CDR1 and CDR2 are SEHNR and FQNEAQ (reference sequence). The length of the CDR3 is 14 residues. This CDR3 reads CASRNGGPLYGYTF.